This T cell receptor beta chain comes out of a study of radiotherapy plus CTLA-4 blockade in lung cancer. Across the whole study: An objective response was seen in around 17% of patients, and disease control in 31%. Study outcomes and limitations: Some TCR clones had been derived from tumors. These clones expanded in peripheral blood after radiotherapy plus ipilimumab.

Ipilimumab CTLA-4 blockade and focal radiation were given to patients with chemo-refractory metastatic non-small-cell lung cancer. The CDR3 is made up of 15 amino acids. Germline V gene lookup returns CDR1 WSHSY and CDR2 SAAADI. The V and J ends lost 4 bases and 1 base respectively, with 12 bases between them. As to this clone: Antigen unknown.

The table came from immunoSEQ multiplex PCR; TCRdb's copy has only in-frame clones and leaves some out. The table has around 45,000 clones, approximately 91% seen once. Sequencing used peripheral blood, obtained from a patient treated with radiotherapy plus ipilimumab. The rearrangement links TRBV10-2 to TRBJ2-3; the D gene is possibly TRBD2 (6 bases). This clonotype was obtained from a human donor with non-small cell lung cancer whose response to radiotherapy plus ipilimumab could not be evaluated. The CDR3 DNA is TGCGCCAGCAGTGGGGTAGCGGCTGGCACAGATACGCAGTATTTT. This codes for CASSGVAAGTDTQYF.